The sequence of this T cell receptor beta chain was determined in a study of tumor-infiltrating lymphocytes in primary liver carcinoma. Study-wide background: These were node-negative, non-metastatic T1-T3 tumors of 4.2 to 10 cm.

Blood RNA originated from unsorted whole blood, with germline DNA additionally extracted. V lost 7 bases, J lost 0 bases, and 11 bases stayed unmatched. CDR3 length equals 19 residues. Researchers generated TCR beta cDNA from about 450 ng of total RNA, relying on a constant-region primer. Three-round nested multiplex PCR performed with slightly modified ARM-PCR produced the TCR beta libraries. A C-beta reverse primer was combined with TRBV1-TRBV30 forward primers in the first two PCR rounds, and each round had approximately 10 cycles. TCRdb reprocessed the multiplex PCR reads via MiXCR and lists one record per CDR3 protein. The sample lists around 330,000 distinct CDR3 sequences, 60% to 80% seen once, with 9% to 10% in the top ten. Comments on this clonotype: A much more abundant neighbour one base away suggests this may be a read error. A read error is likely, as this CDR3 ends without the conserved phenylalanine or tryptophan.

This TCR derives from a man aged 40-50 years with primary liver carcinoma and hepatitis B virus infection. V usage is TRBV12-3 or TRBV12-4 and J usage is TRBJ2-1; 14 positions match TRBD2. Material: peripheral blood. The CDR3 coding sequence is TGTGCCAGCACCCTTTCGGGACTAGCGGGAGTGGGCTCCTACAATGAGCAGTTCTCC. Encoded protein: CASTLSGLAGVGSYNEQFS.